Shown below are 4 T cell receptor beta chains from a single sample sequenced in a study of control samples from healthy donors and cancer patients. Data came from immunoSEQ multiplex PCR; TCRdb stores just in-frame clones and leaves some out. The sample has approximately 150,000 clones; around 90% are singletons. The sample taken for sequencing was blood. Source of these receptors: a woman between 35 and 50 years old in good health.

This clone was seen only once. This CDR3 fails to terminate in the conserved phenylalanine or tryptophan, so it likely reflects a read error. The chain is built from TRBV18 and TRBJ1-2, with TRBD1 matching 12 bases. The V gene's germline CDR1 is KGHSH and CDR2 LQKENI. V lost 2 bases to trimming and J lost 6 bases; unmatched junction nucleotides: 4. This CDR3 is built from 15 residues. The CDR3 loop is CASSPAGTGGHGYTL. CDR3 coding DNA: TGTGCCAGCTCACCAGCCGGGACAGGGGGCCATGGCTACACCCTC.

This chain links TRBV5-5 with TRBJ1-2; TRBD1 aligns across 7 bases. The CDR3 is 14 amino acids. The junction had 8 bases not matched to a gene; V was cut back by 4 bases and J by 5 bases. The germline V gene encodes CDR1 SGHKS and CDR2 YYEKEE (reference sequence). CDR3 residues: CASSLRDSLYGYTF. Written as DNA, the CDR3 is TGTGCCAGCAGCCTCCGGGACAGTCTTTATGGCTACACCTTC.

The rearrangement joins TRBV3-1 (or the pseudogene TRBV3-2) to TRBJ2-7; perhaps TRBD1 as D (7 bases). The CDR3 loop spans 15 amino acids. Germline CDR1 and CDR2: LGHDT and YNNKEL (reference sequence). V was pared by 6 bases and J by 5 bases, with 20 bases between. The CDR3 region has the DNA TGTGCCAGCAGGGGGGGTGGCAGGGGGATCCACGAGCAGTACTTC. Its protein is CASRGGGRGIHEQYF.

The chain links TRBV27 to TRBJ1-1; the match to TRBD1 covers 8 bases. Trimming cost V 4 bases and J 1 base; bases outside gene matches: 2. The CDR3 is 14 residues long. In germline, CDR1 is MNHEY, CDR2 SMNVEV (reference sequence). CDR3 nucleotides: TGTGCCAGCAGTTCAGGGGGCGGGAACACTGAAGCTTTCTTT. Translating gives CASSSGGGNTEAFF.